The present TCR beta chain was sequenced within a study of cytomegalovirus exposure and HLA in healthy donors. Amplification used 60 Vbeta primers and 13 Jbeta primers. Sequencing used immunoSEQ multiplex PCR; TCRdb keeps in-frame clones, though not all of them. The sample consists of 95,000 to 150,000 clones, 70% to 90% of them appearing once. The study's findings and limits: The likely explanation for a cluster of highly shared sequence variants was sequencing artifact.

This clone appeared once. Its antigen is undetermined. This sample also contains other DNA sequences that code for the same CDR3. Sequenced: PBMCs. The TCR originated in a man aged 35 to 55 in good health and CMV-seronegative.

This chain's CDR3 is CASSLRGGTDTQYF. In DNA form, the CDR3 reads TGTGCCAGCAGCTTGCGGGGAGGCACAGATACGCAGTATTTT. The chain has TRBV5-4 and TRBJ2-3; D is perhaps TRBD2 (5 bases). V shed 1 base and J shed 1 base, with 7 bases lying between them. Germline CDR1 is SGHNT and CDR2 is YYREEE (reference sequence). CDR3 length equals 14 residues. Combining the CDR3 with reference TRBV5-4 and TRBJ2-3 gives the whole variable domain ETGVTQSPTHLIKTRGQQVTLRCSSQSGHNTVSWYQQALGQGPQFIFQYYREEENGRGNFPPRFSGLQFPNYSSELNVNALELDDSALYLCASSLRGGTDTQYFGPGTRLTVL.